The 14 T cell receptor beta chains listed next were all sequenced from one sample in a study of blood T cell repertoires in COVID-19. Sequencing was performed with immunoSEQ multiplex PCR; in TCRdb, only in-frame clones are kept and a portion is missing. In the table there are some 320,000 clones, under 95% of which are singletons. The sequencing sample was made of PBMCs or T cells enriched from blood (not recorded which). The source of these receptors is a man aged 55 to 70 who had recovered from COVID-19.

This rearrangement joins TRBV18 to TRBJ1-1; 7 nucleotides align to TRBD1. There are 16 residues in the CDR3. V trimming: 4 bases; J trimming: 0 bases; junction bases outside the gene matches: 8. The germline gives CDR1 KGHSH, CDR2 LQKENI. The CDR3 coding sequence is TGTGCCAGCTCACAAAGAGGACAGGCGGTGAACACTGAAGCTTTCTTT. Amino acids: CASSQRGQAVNTEAFF.

This clone was counted a single time. The chain uses TRBV4-1 and TRBJ1-2; D perhaps matches TRBD1 (5 bases). CDR1 and CDR2 (germline): MGHRA, YSYEKL. The CDR3 spans 12 residues. Trimming left V 2 bases short and J 4 bases short, with 5 bases between. For the CDR3, the DNA is TGCGCCAGCAGCCAACAGGGCTATGGCTACACCTTC. The encoded protein is CASSQQGYGYTF.

This chain uses TRBV2 with TRBJ2-7, with a possible D match to TRBD2 (6 bases). In germline, CDR1 is SNHLY, CDR2 FYNNEI. The length of the CDR3 is 13 residues. V was shortened by 5 bases and J by 0 bases, with 8 bases between the two germline ends. In nucleotides, the CDR3 is TGTGCCAGCAGTTTAGCGGCCTCCTACGAGCAGTACTTC. It specifies CASSLAASYEQYF. The full variable domain, in which reference TRBV2 and TRBJ2-7 provide the parts outside the CDR3, is EPEVTQTPSHQVTQMGQEVILRCVPISNHLYFYWYRQILGQKVEFLVSFYNNEISEKSEIFDDQFSVERPDGSNFTLKIRSTKLEDSAMYFCASSLAASYEQYFGPGTRLTVT.

The chain is built from TRBV6-5 and TRBJ2-4; D is perhaps TRBD2 (8 bases). Per germline, CDR1 MNHEY and CDR2 SVGAGI. The CDR3 loop spans 13 amino acids. V was trimmed by 10 bases and J by 8 bases, leaving 18 bases between them. CDR3 sequence (DNA): TGTGCCAACCACGGGACAGCGGGGGACATTCAGTACTTC. It is translated as CANHGTAGDIQYF.

The V and J genes are TRBV27 and TRBJ1-2; D may be TRBD1 (5 bases). Germline assignment: CDR1 MNHEY and CDR2 SMNVEV (reference sequence). Trimming took off 6 bases at V and 4 bases at J, with 9 bases between the two ends. The CDR3 totals 12 residues. CDR3 region: CASSPTGYGYTF. The CDR3 coding sequence is TGTGCCAGCAGCCCCACAGGCTATGGCTACACCTTC.

The V and J genes are TRBV9 and TRBJ2-5; 9 bases are shared with TRBD2. The CDR3 extends over 16 amino acids. V trimming: 4 bases; J trimming: 2 bases; junction bases outside the gene matches: 9. Germline V gene data show CDR1 as SGDLS and CDR2 as YYNGEE. CDR3 in DNA: TGTGCCAGCAGCCCGGGGGCGGCGGGGGGGCAAGAGACCCAGTACTTC. It translates to CASSPGAAGGQETQYF.

This chain connects TRBV5-5 to TRBJ1-1; D uncertain. V lost 1 base and J 0 bases, leaving 7 bases between the germline ends. Germline CDR1 reads SGHKS; CDR2 reads YYEKEE (reference sequence). The CDR3 sequence is 14 residues long. This CDR3 reads CASSLISVNTEAFF. The DNA of the CDR3 is TGTGCCAGCAGCTTGATCAGCGTGAACACTGAAGCTTTCTTT.

CDR3 amino acids: CASSPKAGGLADTQYF. CDR3 nucleotide sequence: TGTGCCAGCAGCCCGAAAGCGGGGGGGCTTGCAGATACGCAGTATTTT. V is TRBV7-6 and J is TRBJ2-3; 10 nucleotides agree with TRBD2. CDR3 length: 16 amino acids. With V trimmed by 5 bases and J by 4 bases, 9 bases remained unmatched. Per the germline V gene, CDR1 is SGHVS and CDR2 is FNYEAQ.

The gene calls are TRBV18 and TRBJ1-5; D is ambiguous. V lost 2 bases and J lost 0, with 8 bases in between. Per germline, CDR1 KGHSH and CDR2 LQKENI. This CDR3 contains 15 residues. CDR3 loop: CASSPSHYSNQPQHF. In nucleotides, the CDR3 is TGTGCCAGCTCACCATCCCACTATAGCAATCAGCCCCAGCATTTT.

The chain employs TRBV5-4 and TRBJ2-1, with 8 bases aligning to TRBD1. CDR1 is SGHNT, CDR2 YYREEE, per germline (reference sequence). The CDR3 is made up of 15 amino acids. Trimming at V came to 3 bases and at J to 8 bases, leaving 10 bases not matched to a gene. CDR3 sequence reads: CASSSPGGAIYEQFF. In DNA form, the CDR3 reads TGTGCCAGCAGCTCTCCAGGGGGCGCTATCTATGAGCAGTTCTTC.

The gene calls are TRBV6-5 and TRBJ2-5; TRBD2 matches at 12 bases. V was pared by 2 bases and J by 5 bases, with 6 bases of the junction left unmatched. Germline CDR1 is MNHEY and CDR2 is SVGAGI. The CDR3 has 16 amino acids. The CDR3 DNA is TGTGCCAGCAGTTACCGGGGACTAGCGGGCGGGGAGACCCAGTACTTC. Its translation is CASSYRGLAGGETQYF.

The J gene is TRBJ2-5, the V gene TRBV5-1; possibly TRBD2 for D (5 bases). Germline V gene sequence: CDR1 SGHRS, CDR2 YFSETQ. This CDR3 has 13 amino acids. The V gene lost 1 base and the J gene lost 5 bases, with 9 bases spanning the gap. Written as DNA, the CDR3 is TGCGCCAGCAGCTTGATGTGGACTGAGACCCAGTACTTC. It is translated as CASSLMWTETQYF.

The V call is TRBV5-4, the J call TRBJ2-2, with 10 bases aligning to TRBD2. The CDR3 is 17 amino acids. V trimming: 3 bases; J trimming: 3 bases; junction bases outside the gene matches: 8. Looked up from germline, CDR1 is SGHNT and CDR2 is YYREEE (reference sequence). The CDR3 region is CASSSGTSDYYTGELFF. The CDR3 region has the DNA TGTGCCAGCAGCTCCGGGACTAGCGACTATTACACCGGGGAGCTGTTTTTT.

The V call is TRBV5-4, the J call TRBJ2-2, with 8 bases that match TRBD2. The CDR3 consists of 16 residues. After removal of 0 bases from V and 0 bases from J, the junction contained 1 base not matched to a gene. Germline V gives CDR1 SGHNT, CDR2 YYREEE (reference sequence). In DNA, the CDR3 is TGTGCCAGCAGCTTGGGGGGACTAGCGAACACCGGGGAGCTGTTTTTT. It specifies CASSLGGLANTGELFF.